Listed here are 18 T cell receptor beta chains from one sample, sequenced in a study of blood T cell repertoires in COVID-19. The protocol was immunoSEQ multiplex PCR, while the TCRdb copy is restricted to in-frame clones and leaves out a portion. The repertoire holds around 310,000 clones, more than 75% seen once, with roughly 4% in the top ten. Sample: peripheral blood. These receptor sequences come from a woman in her 50s with active or convalescent COVID-19.

This clone was seen a few times. The chain carries TRBV19 and TRBJ1-5; a weak D match, TRBD1 (6 bases). The ends were cut back, 4 bases at V and 4 bases at J, with 8 bases in the middle. This CDR3 has 13 residues. Germline V gene lookup returns CDR1 LNHDA and CDR2 SQIVND (reference sequence). The CDR3 DNA reads as TGTGCCAGTAGTAACCAGGGGAATCAGCCCCAGCATTTT. Protein sequence: CASSNQGNQPQHF. Complete variable domain (other parts from reference TRBV19 and TRBJ1-5): DGGITQSPKYLFRKEGQNVTLSCEQNLNHDAMYWYRQDPGQGLRLIYYSQIVNDFQKGDIAEGYSVSREKKESFPLTVTSAQKNPTAFYLCASSNQGNQPQHFGDGTRLSIL.

This chain links TRBV5-4 with TRBJ1-6; 7 bases line up with TRBD1. This CDR3 is built from 17 residues. V dropped 6 bases and J dropped 0; count of bases not matched to a gene: 9. Per germline, CDR1 SGHNT and CDR2 YYREEE (reference sequence). In DNA form, the CDR3 reads TGTGCCAGCAACGAAGGGGGCCCGAGCTCCTATAATTCACCCCTCCACTTT. It is translated as CASNEGGPSSYNSPLHF.

This clone has only one observation. This rearrangement joins TRBV5-4 to TRBJ1-2; D gene unclear. CDR3 length: 14 amino acids. Germline loops: CDR1 SGHNT, CDR2 YYREEE (reference sequence). The ends were cut back, 4 bases at V and 8 bases at J, with 18 bases in the middle. The CDR3 sequence is CASSGRERERGYTF. The CDR3 DNA sequence: TGTGCCAGCAGCGGGAGGGAAAGGGAGCGAGGCTACACCTTC. The variable domain in full, completed from reference TRBV5-4 and TRBJ1-2, reads ETGVTQSPTHLIKTRGQQVTLRCSSQSGHNTVSWYQQALGQGPQFIFQYYREEENGRGNFPPRFSGLQFPNYSSELNVNALELDDSALYLCASSGRERERGYTFGSGTRLTVV.

This clone appeared once. This chain connects TRBV7-9 to TRBJ2-6, with TRBD1 matching 7 bases. The CDR3 runs to 18 residues. Germline V gene data show CDR1 as SEHNR and CDR2 as FQNEAQ (reference sequence). V was pared by 6 bases and J by 0 bases, with 11 bases of the junction left unmatched. This CDR3 reads CASRDRKGAYSGANVLTF. The CDR3 DNA reads TGTGCCAGCAGGGATCGAAAGGGGGCGTACTCTGGGGCCAACGTCCTGACTTTC.

The chain employs TRBV9 and TRBJ2-7; D is perhaps TRBD2 (5 bases). Per the germline V gene, CDR1 is SGDLS and CDR2 is YYNGEE. Trimming took 3 bases from V and 6 from J, leaving 13 bases between them. The length of the CDR3 is 13 residues. CDR3 bases: TGTGCCAGCAGCGCTGGACTTGACGTCGAGCAGTACTTC. Encoded protein: CASSAGLDVEQYF.

This clone was seen a handful of times. The chain employs TRBV30 and TRBJ1-4, with TRBD1 as a possible D gene (5 bases). Germline values: CDR1 GTSNPN, CDR2 SVGIG (reference sequence). CDR3 size: 13 residues. V was trimmed by 0 bases and J by 12 bases, leaving 14 bases between them. The DNA of the CDR3 is TGTGCCTGGAGTGTACAAGGGCTAGGGGAACTGTTTTTT. This translates into CAWSVQGLGELFF. Variable domain in full (rest from reference TRBV30 and TRBJ1-4): SQTIHQWPATLVQPVGSPLSLECTVEGTSNPNLYWYRQAAGRGLQLLFYSVGIGQISSEVPQNLSASRPQDRQFILSSKKLLLSDSGFYLCAWSVQGLGELFFGSGTQLSVL.

This clone has only a few counts. The chain links TRBV2 to TRBJ2-1, with 7 bases matching TRBD2. With V trimmed by 5 bases and J by 10 bases, 8 bases remained unmatched. The CDR3 length is 13 residues. Germline CDR1 and CDR2: SNHLY and FYNNEI. This CDR3 is CASSKVREKEQFF. The CDR3 nucleotides read TGTGCCAGCAGTAAGGTGCGGGAGAAAGAGCAGTTCTTC.

This rearrangement joins TRBV6-2 or TRBV6-3 to TRBJ2-5; 8 bases map to TRBD2. The J segment lost 5 bases and the V segment lost 2 bases, leaving 7 bases of the junction unmatched. CDR3 length: 15 amino acids. Germline CDR1 MNHEY, CDR2 SVGEGT. The CDR3 sequence is CASSYRAGVWETQYF. CDR3 bases: TGTGCCAGCAGTTACCGAGCGGGAGTCTGGGAGACCCAGTACTTC.

V and J are TRBV12-3 or TRBV12-4 and TRBJ1-1, with D hard to call. V was shortened by 1 base and J by 11 bases, with 8 bases between the two germline ends. This CDR3 spans 11 amino acids. CDR3 sequence reads: CASSLVNLAFF. The CDR3 nucleotides are TGTGCCAGCAGTTTAGTAAATTTGGCTTTCTTT.

V and J are TRBV28 and TRBJ2-7, with a tentative D call TRBD2 (5 bases). CDR3 length equals 12 residues. Per the germline V gene, CDR1 is MDHEN and CDR2 is SYDVKM. The V end lost 5 bases, the J end lost 7 bases, and 12 bases lay between the germline ends. The CDR3 here is CASSTGVMEQYF. CDR3 in DNA: TGTGCCAGCAGTACCGGGGTCATGGAGCAGTACTTC.

With regard to this clone: At one end, the junction sequence differs from germline, possibly due to a read error. This chain links TRBV7-7 with TRBJ2-5, with TRBD1 identical over 12 bases. Germline-derived CDR1 and CDR2 are SSHAT and FNYEAQ (reference sequence). The CDR3 has 16 amino acids. The CDR3 DNA follows: TGTGCTAGCAGCCCGGGACAGGGGGCGCGGTTGGGGACCCAGTACTTC. It codes for CASSPGQGARLGTQYF.

This chain links TRBV27 with TRBJ1-1; 11 positions match TRBD1. The CDR3 contains 14 residues. CDR1 and CDR2 (germline): MNHEY, SMNVEV (reference sequence). After removal of 6 bases from V and 8 bases from J, the junction contained 8 bases not matched to a gene. CDR3 DNA: TGTGCCAGCAGCAAGGGACAGGGGGGATTCGAAGCTTTCTTT. Protein sequence: CASSKGQGGFEAFF.

The J gene is TRBJ1-1, the V gene TRBV7-9; D unclear. Per germline, CDR1 SEHNR and CDR2 FQNEAQ (reference sequence). The CDR3 loop spans 15 amino acids. V was trimmed by 8 bases and J by 3 bases, leaving 19 bases between them. CDR3 nucleotide sequence: TGTGCCAGCGGCGGCGGGGATATTCGGGACACTGAAGCTTTCTTT. Protein product: CASGGGDIRDTEAFF.

The gene calls are TRBV6-5 and TRBJ2-4; 8 positions match TRBD2. The germline gives CDR1 MNHEY, CDR2 SVGAGI. This CDR3 has 15 residues. With 7 bases clipped from V and 1 base from J, the junction kept 6 bases outside the gene matches. The DNA for the CDR3 is TGTGCCAGCACCGACGGGGGGGCGGCCAAAAACATTCAGTACTTC. As protein: CASTDGGAAKNIQYF.

The sample holds one count of this clone. The V and J genes are TRBV4-3 and TRBJ2-1; no firm D call. From germline, CDR1 is LGHNA and CDR2 YSLEER. This CDR3 region has 16 residues. Trimming stripped 3 bases from V and 0 bases from J, with 12 bases between. The CDR3 DNA reads TGCGCCAGCAGCCAGGTAGCCACCAACTCCTACAATGAGCAGTTCTTC. Its protein product is CASSQVATNSYNEQFF.

This chain uses TRBV10-3 with TRBJ1-1, with 8 bases aligning to TRBD1. V was pared by 2 bases and J by 4 bases, with 6 bases of the junction left unmatched. CDR3 length: 15 amino acids. Per the germline V gene, CDR1 is ENHRY and CDR2 is SYGVKD. The CDR3 is CAISELDREGTEAFF. The CDR3 region has the DNA TGTGCCATCAGTGAGCTGGACAGGGAAGGCACTGAAGCTTTCTTT.

This clone was seen only once. The rearrangement links TRBV18 to TRBJ1-3; D gene uncertain. V was cut by 2 bases and J by 3 bases, with 5 bases left in between. Germline V gene lookup returns CDR1 KGHSH and CDR2 LQKENI. The length of the CDR3 is 13 residues. CDR3 bases: TGTGCCAGCTCACCATCCAGTGGAAACACCATATATTTT. It yields the protein CASSPSSGNTIYF.

The V gene is TRBV30, the J gene TRBJ2-2, with 12 bases that match TRBD2. This CDR3 region has 17 residues. The germline gives CDR1 GTSNPN, CDR2 SVGIG (reference sequence). Trimming took 2 bases from V and 0 from J; bases not matched to a gene: 4. CDR3 residues: CAWSRLAGVPNTGELFF. In DNA form, the CDR3 reads TGTGCCTGGAGTAGACTAGCGGGAGTGCCGAACACCGGGGAGCTGTTTTTT.